These 27 T cell receptor beta chains share one sample of origin, sequenced in a study of blood T cell repertoires in COVID-19. Repertoires were generated with immunoSEQ multiplex PCR, while TCRdb's copy carries only in-frame clones and drops some. Of 250,000 or so clones listed, around 90% are singletons. The sample was peripheral blood. The source is a woman between 70 and 85 years old with active or convalescent COVID-19.

The chain couples TRBV5-6 to TRBJ2-2; D is possibly TRBD1 (5 bases). The CDR3 runs 16 residues. Trimming shortened V by 0 bases and J by 4 bases, and 13 bases separated the two germline ends. Germline loops: CDR1 SGHDT, CDR2 YYEEEE. CDR3 DNA sequence: TGTGCCAGCAGCTTGGCCCGGCAGGGATTCACCGGGGAGCTGTTTTTT. This encodes CASSLARQGFTGELFF.

At least ten counts were recorded for this clone. The chain links TRBV7-9 to TRBJ2-1; D perhaps matches TRBD2 (6 bases). V was pared by 0 bases and J by 5 bases, with 11 bases between. The CDR3 contains 15 residues. CDR1 is SEHNR, CDR2 FQNEAQ, per germline (reference sequence). The CDR3 DNA is TGTGCCAGCAGCTTAGCTCACCCTAGCGACAATGAGCAGTTCTTC. Translating gives CASSLAHPSDNEQFF.

The V gene is TRBV7-2, the J gene TRBJ1-1; weak D call: TRBD1 (6 bases). CDR3 size: 12 residues. Deletions cut 2 bases from V and 10 bases from J, with 11 bases between. CDR1 SGHTA and CDR2 FQGNSA come from the germline V gene. CDR3 nucleotides: TGTGCCAGCAGCTTAACTACAGGGATAGCTTTCTTT. Translated, it gives CASSLTTGIAFF.

The rearrangement joins TRBV11-1 to TRBJ2-7; maybe TRBD1 (5 bases). The V gene lost 5 bases and the J gene lost 4 bases, with 9 bases spanning the gap. There are 12 residues in the CDR3. Germline CDR1 reads SGHAT; CDR2 reads FQDESV (reference sequence). The CDR3 coding sequence is TGTGCCAGCAGCGCGACAGTTTACGAGCAGTACTTC. It specifies CASSATVYEQYF.

In DNA form, the CDR3 reads TGCAGTGCTAGGCATAGCGCTCAGCAGTTCTTC. Protein product: CSARHSAQQFF. The gene calls are TRBV20-1 and TRBJ2-1, with a weak D call TRBD2 (5 bases). This CDR3 is built from 11 residues. V was trimmed by 3 bases and J by 11 bases, leaving 11 bases between them. Looked up from germline, CDR1 is DFQATT and CDR2 is SNEGSKA (reference sequence).

With regard to this clone: A junction boundary mismatches the germline segment, possibly from a read error. The chain has TRBV7-2 and TRBJ2-7; D possibly corresponds to TRBD2 (5 bases). The CDR3 loop spans 12 amino acids. CDR1 and CDR2 from the germline V gene are SGHTA and FQGNSA. CDR3 protein: CASSRQITPRDF. The CDR3 nucleotides read TGTGCCAGCAGCCGACAAATCACCCCGAGGGACTTC.

J is TRBJ2-1 and V is TRBV4-3, with a tentative D call TRBD1 (6 bases). This CDR3 has 18 residues. Germline V gene sequence: CDR1 LGHNA, CDR2 YSLEER. Trimming stripped 1 base from V and 12 bases from J, with 28 bases between. CDR3 residues: CASSQGKQRGTKVSGQFF. In nucleotides, the CDR3 is TGCGCCAGCAGCCAAGGAAAGCAGAGGGGGACAAAGGTGAGTGGGCAGTTCTTC.

The sample holds one count of this clone. V and J are TRBV5-1 and TRBJ2-5; 13 bases map to TRBD2. This CDR3 contains 17 residues. With 1 base clipped from V and 1 base from J, the junction kept 4 bases outside the gene matches. Germline CDR1 SGHRS, CDR2 YFSETQ. CDR3 sequence reads: CASSLPTSGGAQETQYF. The DNA of the CDR3 is TGCGCCAGCAGCTTGCCCACTAGCGGGGGGGCCCAAGAGACCCAGTACTTC.

V usage is TRBV27 and J usage is TRBJ1-1, with D uncertain. The ends were cut back, 7 bases at V and 10 bases at J, with 10 bases in the middle. Germline V lookup: CDR1 MNHEY, CDR2 SMNVEV (reference sequence). The CDR3 is 10 residues long. CDR3: CASIGERAFF. The CDR3, as DNA: TGTGCCAGCATCGGGGAGAGAGCTTTCTTT.

The V call is TRBV5-1, the J call TRBJ1-4, with D uncertain. Trimming took off 0 bases at V and 13 bases at J, with 22 bases between the two ends. CDR1 SGHRS and CDR2 YFSETQ come from the germline V gene. CDR3 length: 16 residues. CDR3 amino acids: CASSLAAEGRMKSLFF. The CDR3 region has the DNA TGCGCCAGCAGCTTGGCCGCGGAGGGCCGAATGAAATCACTGTTTTTT. The full variable domain, completed using reference TRBV5-1 and TRBJ1-4, is KAGVTQTPRYLIKTRGQQVTLSCSPISGHRSVSWYQQTPGQGLQFLFEYFSETQRNKGNFPGRFSGRQFSNSRSEMNVSTLELGDSALYLCASSLAAEGRMKSLFFGSGTQLSVL.

Comments on this clone: The sample contains more than one DNA sequence encoding this CDR3. This chain connects TRBV7-3 to TRBJ2-3; TRBD2 matches at 11 bases. Germline assignment: CDR1 SGHTA and CDR2 FQGTGA. Trimming cost V 3 bases and J 1 base; bases outside gene matches: 0. The CDR3 totals 15 residues. The CDR3: CASSFSGGGTDTQYF. CDR3 DNA: TGTGCCAGCAGCTTTAGCGGGGGGGGCACAGATACGCAGTATTTT. Full variable domain (missing parts from reference TRBV7-3 and TRBJ2-3): GAGVSQTPSNKVTEKGKYVELRCDPISGHTALYWYRQSLGQGPEFLIYFQGTGAADDSGLPNDRFFAVRPEGSVSTLKIQRTERGDSAVYLCASSFSGGGTDTQYFGPGTRLTVL.

V is TRBV7-6 and J is TRBJ2-1, with 10 bases that match TRBD1. The CDR3 has 15 residues. Trimming cost V 2 bases and J 5 bases; bases outside gene matches: 3. Germline CDR1 SGHVS, CDR2 FNYEAQ. The CDR3 is CASSLLGQGNNEQFF. Written as DNA, the CDR3 is TGTGCCAGCAGCTTATTGGGACAGGGGAACAATGAGCAGTTCTTC.

V is TRBV12-3 or TRBV12-4 and J is TRBJ1-1; D not certain. V dropped 3 bases and J dropped 5 bases, with 7 bases sitting between them. This CDR3 region has 12 residues. CDR3 sequence reads: CASSFIGTEAFF. Here the CDR3 DNA reads TGTGCCAGCAGTTTTATCGGGACTGAAGCTTTCTTT.

This chain connects TRBV3-1 (or the pseudogene TRBV3-2) to TRBJ2-3, with TRBD2 identical over 13 bases. Germline trimming cut 4 bases from V and 2 bases from J; bases unmatched to any gene: 3. CDR3 size: 16 residues. CDR1 is LGHDT, CDR2 YNNKEL, per germline (reference sequence). CDR3 in DNA: TGTGCCAGCAGCCCTGGGACTAGCGGGAACACAGATACGCAGTATTTT. It yields the protein CASSPGTSGNTDTQYF.

The V call is TRBV19, the J call TRBJ1-2, with no clear D. CDR1 is LNHDA and CDR2 is SQIVND in the germline V gene (reference sequence). V shed 2 bases and J shed 3 bases, with 7 bases lying between them. The CDR3 sequence is 13 residues long. CDR3 sequence: CASSIPPYYGYTF. Written as DNA, the CDR3 is TGTGCCAGTAGTATACCCCCTTACTATGGCTACACCTTC.

This chain uses TRBV6-2 or TRBV6-3 with TRBJ1-1; D perhaps matches TRBD1 (5 bases). Trimming pared 0 bases from V and 10 bases from J, leaving 12 bases between. Germline V gene sequence: CDR1 MNHEY, CDR2 SVGEGT. CDR3 length: 13 residues. CDR3 sequence (DNA): TGTGCCAGCAGTTACTCGCGCGGGGGATCAGCTTTCTTT. Protein sequence: CASSYSRGGSAFF.

As to this clone: The sample has other DNA sequences that encode this CDR3 too. The rearrangement uses TRBV7-2 and TRBJ1-2; the D gene is possibly TRBD1 (6 bases). Trimming stripped 1 base from V and 4 bases from J, with 10 bases between. CDR1 SGHTA and CDR2 FQGNSA come from the germline V gene. The CDR3 length is 14 residues. CDR3 bases: TGTGCCAGCAGCTTAGGAGGCAGGGGCTATGGCTACACCTTC. Translated: CASSLGGRGYGYTF.

This rearrangement joins TRBV20-1 to TRBJ1-5; the match to TRBD1 covers 8 bases. With V trimmed by 3 bases and J by 5 bases, 6 bases remained unmatched. Germline-derived CDR1 and CDR2 are DFQATT and SNEGSKA (reference sequence). This CDR3 is 14 amino acids long. The CDR3 DNA follows: TGCAGTGCTAGTAGTAACAGGGGGTATCAGCCCCAGCATTTT. Protein sequence: CSASSNRGYQPQHF.

V usage is TRBV19 and J usage is TRBJ1-1; 10 nucleotides align to TRBD1. This CDR3 comprises 15 residues. The junction had 6 bases not matched to a gene; V was cut back by 5 bases and J by 3 bases. Germline CDR1 is LNHDA and CDR2 is SQIVND (reference sequence). CDR3 residues: CASSGVGTGDTEAFF. CDR3 nucleotide sequence: TGTGCCAGTAGTGGGGTCGGGACAGGGGACACTGAAGCTTTCTTT. Together with reference TRBV19 and TRBJ1-1, the CDR3 gives the full variable domain: DGGITQSPKYLFRKEGQNVTLSCEQNLNHDAMYWYRQDPGQGLRLIYYSQIVNDFQKGDIAEGYSVSREKKESFPLTVTSAQKNPTAFYLCASSGVGTGDTEAFFGQGTRLTVV.

The rearrangement links TRBV5-1 to TRBJ1-6, with D maybe TRBD1 (6 bases). Trimming removed 0 bases from V and 7 bases from J, with 11 bases in between. The CDR3 totals 15 residues. Germline values: CDR1 SGHRS, CDR2 YFSETQ. Here the CDR3 reads CASSLEGGVNSPLHF. The DNA of the CDR3 is TGCGCCAGCAGCTTGGAGGGGGGGGTCAATTCACCCCTCCACTTT.

J is TRBJ2-5 and V is TRBV9; 14 bases fit TRBD2. The CDR3 contains 16 residues. Germline loops: CDR1 SGDLS, CDR2 YYNGEE. Losses at the gene ends were 4 bases for V and 2 bases for J; bases not matched to a gene: 4. The CDR3 nucleotides read TGTGCCAGCAGCACAGGACTAGCGGGGGGACAAGAGACCCAGTACTTC. Protein: CASSTGLAGGQETQYF.

The V gene is TRBV9, the J gene TRBJ2-1; 9 nucleotides agree with TRBD2. Per the germline V gene, CDR1 is SGDLS and CDR2 is YYNGEE. The CDR3 loop spans 14 amino acids. J lost 5 bases, V lost 1 base, and 1 base had no gene match. CDR3 DNA sequence: TGTGCCAGCAGCGTAAGCGGGGGGAACAATGAGCAGTTCTTC. This codes for CASSVSGGNNEQFF.

CDR3 nucleotides: TGCGCCAGCAGCCAGTGGGCCAGAGGGCAGCCCCAGCATTTT. Its protein product is CASSQWARGQPQHF. V gene TRBV4-1 combines with J gene TRBJ1-5; D gene unclear. The CDR3 spans 14 residues. Trimming pared 3 bases from V and 7 bases from J, leaving 13 bases between. Germline CDR1 is MGHRA and CDR2 is YSYEKL.

The V and J genes are TRBV24-1 and TRBJ1-4, with D possibly TRBD1 on 5 matching bases. The CDR3 extends over 14 amino acids. Trimming took 5 bases from V and 5 from J, leaving 11 bases between them. The germline gives CDR1 KGHDR, CDR2 SFDVKD. In DNA, the CDR3 is TGTGCCACCAGTGGCCCCGGGGGGAATGAAAAACTGTTTTTT. Its protein product is CATSGPGGNEKLFF.

The chain uses TRBV6-5 and TRBJ1-6; D remains ambiguous. Trimming took 11 bases from V and 7 from J, leaving 18 bases between them. This CDR3 contains 14 residues. Germline V lookup: CDR1 MNHEY, CDR2 SVGAGI. The CDR3 nucleotides are TGTGCCGCAGCGGTGAAGGGAGACAATTCACCCCTCCACTTT. Its protein is CAAAVKGDNSPLHF.

The chain combines TRBV6-5 with TRBJ2-2, with 10 bases fitting TRBD2. The CDR3 sequence is 16 residues long. Germline V gene data show CDR1 as MNHEY and CDR2 as SVGAGI. The ends lost 1 base at V and 7 bases at J; junction bases unmatched: 6. CDR3 bases: TGTGCCAGCAGTTACTGGCTAGCGGGGGCAGGCGGGGAGCTGTTTTTT. It yields the protein CASSYWLAGAGGELFF.

In this sample, this clone turned up a few times. The rearrangement joins TRBV15 to TRBJ1-1; 8 bases fit TRBD1. V shed 3 bases, J shed 5 bases, and the junction held 8 bases outside the gene matches. Germline V gene lookup returns CDR1 LNHNV and CDR2 YYDKDF (reference sequence). The CDR3 covers 15 residues. The CDR3 here is CATSSSQGAITEAFF. CDR3 in DNA: TGTGCCACCAGCAGTTCTCAGGGGGCAATTACTGAAGCTTTCTTT. Filled out from reference TRBV15 and TRBJ1-1, the complete variable domain reads DAMVIQNPRYQVTQFGKPVTLSCSQTLNHNVMYWYQQKSSQAPKLLFHYYDKDFNNEADTPDNFQSRRPNTSFCFLDIRSPGLGDTAMYLCATSSSQGAITEAFFGQGTRLTVV.